This T cell receptor beta chain comes out of a study of blood T cell repertoires in COVID-19. Study details: Sites across the United States, Italy and Spain contributed samples from acute and convalescent COVID-19.

Ages ranged from roughly 18 to 100 years, with residence in 24 US areas. Participant-given clinical history determined each cohort assignment. Original processing notes: Estimation of nucleated cell counts relied on the amplification of reference gene primers. Produced via immunoSEQ multiplex PCR; TCRdb's table is partial and in-frame only. The DNA gave D and trimming, while V, J and clone size come from that table. This repertoire shows hundreds of thousands of clones, about 90% found once; its top ten account for around 3%. This clone is a singleton in its sample. The clonotype was recovered from a woman in her twenties or thirties who had recovered from COVID-19. Sequenced sample: PBMCs or T cells enriched from blood (not recorded which).

CDR3 region: CASREPLAGSVYEQYF. The CDR3 nucleotides read TGTGCCAGCAGGGAACCCCTAGCGGGGAGCGTCTACGAGCAGTACTTC. This chain links TRBV2 with TRBJ2-7, with 9 nucleotides matching TRBD2. Germline V CDR1 and CDR2: SNHLY, FYNNEI. V trimming: 6 bases; J trimming: 3 bases; junction bases outside the gene matches: 12. The CDR3 extends over 16 amino acids.